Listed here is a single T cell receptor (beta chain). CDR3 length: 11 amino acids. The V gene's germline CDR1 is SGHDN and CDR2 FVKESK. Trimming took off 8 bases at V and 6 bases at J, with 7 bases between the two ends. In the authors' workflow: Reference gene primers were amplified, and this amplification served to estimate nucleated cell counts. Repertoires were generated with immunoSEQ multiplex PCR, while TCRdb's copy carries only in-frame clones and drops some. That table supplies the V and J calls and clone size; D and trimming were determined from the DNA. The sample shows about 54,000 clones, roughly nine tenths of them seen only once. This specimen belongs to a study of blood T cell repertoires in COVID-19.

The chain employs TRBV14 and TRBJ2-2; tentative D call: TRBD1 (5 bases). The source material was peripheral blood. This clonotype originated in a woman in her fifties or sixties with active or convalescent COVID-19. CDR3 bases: TGTGCCAGCGCAGGGTCCGGGGAGCTGTTTTTT. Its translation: CASAGSGELFF.